Listed here are 6 T cell receptor beta chains from one sample, sequenced in a study of somatic mutations in cytotoxic T cells in rheumatoid arthritis. Data came from immunoSEQ multiplex PCR; TCRdb stores just in-frame clones and leaves some out. The sample carries fewer than 15,000 clones, more than 65% recorded once. The sequencing sample was made of CD8+ T cells sorted from blood. The receptor source for this set is an adult with rheumatoid arthritis.

V and J are TRBV6-4 and TRBJ2-3, with D possibly called TRBD1 or TRBD2 (6 bases each). The CDR3 consists of 13 residues. V was cut by 7 bases and J by 1 base, with 9 bases left in between. The V gene's germline CDR1 is MRHNA and CDR2 SNTAGT. The CDR3 protein is CASKGGGTDTQYF. DNA of the CDR3: TGTGCCAGCAAGGGGGGCGGCACAGATACGCAGTATTTT.

The rearrangement links TRBV10-3 to TRBJ1-3; possible D gene TRBD1, 6 bases. In germline, CDR1 is ENHRY, CDR2 SYGVKD. This CDR3 has 16 amino acids. The V and J ends lost 5 bases and 0 bases respectively, with 14 bases between them. As DNA, the CDR3 is TGTGCCATCAGTCCCCGGACAGCTCCCTCTGGAAACACCATATATTTT. Translation gives CAISPRTAPSGNTIYF.

This clone was picked up one time. The V call is TRBV4-3, the J call TRBJ2-1; 9 positions agree with TRBD2. Germline V gene data show CDR1 as LGHNA and CDR2 as YSLEER. The CDR3 is made up of 17 amino acids. V was pared by 0 bases and J by 5 bases, with 8 bases of the junction left unmatched. CDR3 coding DNA: TGCGCCAGCAGCCAAGATGATGCTGGCGGGGGGGACAATGAGCAGTTCTTC. It yields the protein CASSQDDAGGGDNEQFF.

The chain uses TRBV7-9 and TRBJ2-5; D remains unclear. The germline CDR1 and CDR2 sequences are SEHNR and FQNEAQ (reference sequence). This CDR3 comprises 12 residues. V was trimmed by 1 base and J by 10 bases, leaving 10 bases between them. The CDR3 here is CASSLGVQDQYF. The CDR3 coding sequence is TGTGCCAGCAGCTTAGGCGTCCAAGACCAGTACTTC.

The chain couples TRBV6-5 to TRBJ1-1; unclear D gene. Germline values: CDR1 MNHEY, CDR2 SVGAGI. The V and J ends lost 6 bases and 0 bases respectively, with 11 bases between them. The CDR3 contains 14 residues. The CDR3 sequence: CASRTNTMNTEAFF. DNA of the CDR3: TGTGCCAGCAGAACCAATACGATGAACACTGAAGCTTTCTTT.

The chain carries TRBV2 and TRBJ1-1; no reliable D call. CDR1 is SNHLY and CDR2 is FYNNEI in the germline V gene. The CDR3 loop spans 10 amino acids. The V gene lost 3 bases and the J gene lost 11 bases, with 7 bases spanning the gap. CDR3 region: CASSDRRAFF. The CDR3, as DNA: TGTGCCAGCAGTGACAGGAGGGCTTTCTTT.